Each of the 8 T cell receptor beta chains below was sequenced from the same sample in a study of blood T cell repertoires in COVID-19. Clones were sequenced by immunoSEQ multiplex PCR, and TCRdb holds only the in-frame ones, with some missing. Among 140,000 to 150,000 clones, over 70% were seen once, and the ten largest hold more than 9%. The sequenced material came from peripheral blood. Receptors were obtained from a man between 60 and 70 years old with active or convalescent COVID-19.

In DNA, the CDR3 is TGTGCCAGCAGCCTCGGGGGGAGGCACACTGAAGCTTTCTTT. Amino acid sequence: CASSLGGRHTEAFF. The V gene is TRBV9, the J gene TRBJ1-1; the D gene is possibly TRBD1 (5 bases). Germline V gene data show CDR1 as SGDLS and CDR2 as YYNGEE. This CDR3 is built from 14 residues. Trimming shortened V by 4 bases and J by 3 bases, and 13 bases separated the two germline ends. Combining the CDR3 with reference TRBV9 and TRBJ1-1 gives the whole variable domain DSGVTQTPKHLITATGQRVTLRCSPRSGDLSVYWYQQSLDQGLQFLIQYYNGEERAKGNILERFSAQQFPDLHSELNLSSLELGDSALYFCASSLGGRHTEAFFGQGTRLTVV.

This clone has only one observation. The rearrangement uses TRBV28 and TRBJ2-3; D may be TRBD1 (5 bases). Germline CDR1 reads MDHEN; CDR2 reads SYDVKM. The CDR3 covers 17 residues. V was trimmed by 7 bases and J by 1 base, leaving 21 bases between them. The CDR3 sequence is CASIPRGGVGRTDTQYF. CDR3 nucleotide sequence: TGTGCCAGCATCCCTAGGGGTGGTGTCGGTCGCACAGATACGCAGTATTTT.

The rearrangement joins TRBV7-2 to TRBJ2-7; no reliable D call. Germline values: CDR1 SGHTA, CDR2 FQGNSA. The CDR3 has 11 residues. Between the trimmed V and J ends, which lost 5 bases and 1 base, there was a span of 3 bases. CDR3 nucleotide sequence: TGTGCCAGCAGCCCATCCTACGAGCAGTACTTC. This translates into CASSPSYEQYF.

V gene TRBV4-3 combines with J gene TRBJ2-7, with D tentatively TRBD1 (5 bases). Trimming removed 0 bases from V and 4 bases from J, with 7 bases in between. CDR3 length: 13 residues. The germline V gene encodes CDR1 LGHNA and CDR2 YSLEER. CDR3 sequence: CASSQDRQYEQYF. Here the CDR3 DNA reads TGCGCCAGCAGCCAAGATCGACAGTACGAGCAGTACTTC.

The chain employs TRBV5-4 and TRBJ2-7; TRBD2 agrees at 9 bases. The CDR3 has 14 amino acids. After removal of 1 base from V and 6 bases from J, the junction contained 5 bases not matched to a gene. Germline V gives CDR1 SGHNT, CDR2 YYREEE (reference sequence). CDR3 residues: CASSLLAGEGEQYF. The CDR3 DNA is TGTGCCAGCAGCTTGTTAGCGGGAGAGGGCGAGCAGTACTTC.

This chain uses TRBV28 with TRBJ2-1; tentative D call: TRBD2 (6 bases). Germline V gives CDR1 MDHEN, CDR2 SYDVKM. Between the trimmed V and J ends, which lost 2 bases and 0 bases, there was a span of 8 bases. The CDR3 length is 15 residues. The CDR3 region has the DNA TGTGCCAGCAGTTTAGGGCGGGGCTCCTACAATGAGCAGTTCTTC. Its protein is CASSLGRGSYNEQFF.

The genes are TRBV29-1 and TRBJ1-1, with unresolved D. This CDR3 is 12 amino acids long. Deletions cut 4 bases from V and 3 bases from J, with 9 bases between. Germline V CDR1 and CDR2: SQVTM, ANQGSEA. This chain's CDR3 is CSVVATHTEAFF. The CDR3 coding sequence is TGCAGCGTTGTCGCCACACACACTGAAGCTTTCTTT.

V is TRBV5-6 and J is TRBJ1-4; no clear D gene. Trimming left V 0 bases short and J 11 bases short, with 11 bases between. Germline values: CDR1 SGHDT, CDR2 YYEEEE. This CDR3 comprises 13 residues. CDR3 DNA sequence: TGTGCCAGCAGCTTGGCGCGGGGTCTCAAACTGTTTTTT. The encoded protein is CASSLARGLKLFF.